The next 19 T cell receptor beta chains were all read from a single sample in a study of blood T cell repertoires in COVID-19. TCRdb's copy holds only in-frame clones and misses some; the assay was immunoSEQ multiplex PCR. The sample carries some 260,000 clones, about 80% recorded once. Sequenced: PBMCs or T cells enriched from blood (not recorded which). The receptors stem from a young man with acute COVID-19.

The J gene is TRBJ1-2, the V gene TRBV7-2; 10 positions match TRBD1. The ends lost 5 bases at V and 0 bases at J; junction bases unmatched: 12. Germline-derived CDR1 and CDR2 are SGHTA and FQGNSA. The CDR3 length is 18 residues. The CDR3 protein is CASSDRDRGFRSNYGYTF. As DNA, the CDR3 is TGTGCCAGCAGCGACCGGGACAGGGGATTTCGATCTAACTATGGCTACACCTTC.

The chain combines TRBV30 with TRBJ1-2; 7 nucleotides align to TRBD1. The CDR3 is 16 residues long. Germline V gene sequence: CDR1 GTSNPN, CDR2 SVGIG (reference sequence). The V gene end was trimmed by 4 bases and the J gene end by 8 bases; junction bases not matched to a gene: 19. In nucleotides, the CDR3 is TGTGCCTGGACCGAGGTCGGGGTACAGGGGTTATACGGCTACACCTTC. This gives the protein CAWTEVGVQGLYGYTF.

This chain connects TRBV7-2 to TRBJ1-1; no firm D call. Per germline, CDR1 SGHTA and CDR2 FQGNSA. V was trimmed by 4 bases and J by 10 bases, leaving 16 bases between them. This CDR3 region has 13 residues. CDR3 region: CASSSSPVGRAFF. CDR3 sequence (DNA): TGTGCCAGCAGCTCTTCCCCAGTGGGGAGAGCTTTCTTT.

J is TRBJ2-2 and V is TRBV19, with 10 bases identical to TRBD2. Per the germline V gene, CDR1 is LNHDA and CDR2 is SQIVND (reference sequence). This CDR3 has 17 amino acids. The J segment lost 1 base and the V segment lost 4 bases, leaving 6 bases of the junction unmatched. The DNA for the CDR3 is TGTGCCAGTAGTACCCTCGTAGCGGGGGGGAACACCGGGGAGCTGTTTTTT. Amino acids: CASSTLVAGGNTGELFF.

This chain links TRBV27 with TRBJ2-1, with TRBD2 matching 7 bases. Trimming took 2 bases from V and 4 from J; bases not matched to a gene: 26. Germline V gene data show CDR1 as MNHEY and CDR2 as SMNVEV (reference sequence). The CDR3 has 22 amino acids. DNA of the CDR3: TGTGCCAGCAGTTTAAAGATAAGGCCTAGCGGACCCCCCTCGGGCGTTTACAATGAGCAGTTCTTC. It translates to CASSLKIRPSGPPSGVYNEQFF.

This rearrangement joins TRBV2 to TRBJ2-1; tentative D call: TRBD2 (5 bases). V was pared by 11 bases and J by 0 bases, with 11 bases between. Germline assignment: CDR1 SNHLY and CDR2 FYNNEI. The CDR3 totals 13 residues. CDR3 amino acids: CASRDDSYNEQFF. The DNA for the CDR3 is TGTGCCTCCCGGGATGACTCCTACAATGAGCAGTTCTTC.

V and J are TRBV30 and TRBJ1-3; D is unresolved. The CDR3 sequence is 16 residues long. Germline lookup yields CDR1 GTSNPN and CDR2 SVGIG (reference sequence). Between the trimmed V and J ends, which lost 0 bases and 0 bases, there was a span of 12 bases. The CDR3 sequence is CAWSVRGVPSGNTIYF. CDR3 nucleotides: TGTGCCTGGAGTGTACGCGGGGTCCCCTCTGGAAACACCATATATTTT.

The CDR3 sequence: CASSLFPRMKGNTIYF. The CDR3 DNA reads as TGTGCCAGCAGCTTATTCCCCAGAATGAAGGGAAACACCATATATTTT. The genes are TRBV7-6 and TRBJ1-3; D ambiguous. Trimming took 2 bases from V and 4 from J, leaving 15 bases between them. This CDR3 region has 16 residues. In germline, CDR1 is SGHVS, CDR2 FNYEAQ.

The rearrangement joins TRBV6-5 to TRBJ2-7; possibly TRBD1 for D (7 bases). CDR3 size: 13 residues. From germline, CDR1 is MNHEY and CDR2 SVGAGI. Trimming took 8 bases from V and 9 from J, leaving 20 bases between them. The DNA for the CDR3 is TGTGCCAGCTGGGGGGACAGCTACGAGTGGCAGTACGTC. Translating it yields CASWGDSYEWQYV.

V is TRBV19 and J is TRBJ2-2, with 7 bases matching TRBD1. Trimming took 3 bases from V and 7 from J; bases not matched to a gene: 5. CDR3 length: 14 residues. Germline CDR1 and CDR2: LNHDA and SQIVND (reference sequence). CDR3 residues: CASSIRGLGGELFF. As DNA, the CDR3 is TGTGCCAGTAGTATTAGGGGGCTCGGCGGGGAGCTGTTTTTT. Based on the CDR3 plus reference TRBV19 and TRBJ2-2, the full variable domain is DGGITQSPKYLFRKEGQNVTLSCEQNLNHDAMYWYRQDPGQGLRLIYYSQIVNDFQKGDIAEGYSVSREKKESFPLTVTSAQKNPTAFYLCASSIRGLGGELFFGEGSRLTVL.

The chain carries TRBV24-1 and TRBJ1-4; 10 nucleotides align to TRBD1. The J segment lost 6 bases and the V segment lost 5 bases, leaving 5 bases of the junction unmatched. The germline CDR1 and CDR2 sequences are KGHDR and SFDVKD. The CDR3 consists of 15 residues. The CDR3 region is CATSAQTGGYEKLFF. CDR3 nucleotide sequence: TGTGCCACCAGTGCTCAGACAGGGGGCTATGAAAAACTGTTTTTT.

The gene calls are TRBV5-4 and TRBJ2-2; tentative D call: TRBD1 (6 bases). CDR3 size: 14 residues. CDR1 is SGHNT, CDR2 YYREEE, per germline (reference sequence). V was shortened by 3 bases and J by 7 bases, with 13 bases between the two germline ends. CDR3 sequence reads: CASSSGPGVGELFF. The CDR3 DNA sequence: TGTGCCAGCAGCTCGGGACCAGGGGTCGGGGAGCTGTTTTTT.

This rearrangement joins TRBV19 to TRBJ1-5; 9 nucleotides line up with TRBD1. V trimming: 4 bases; J trimming: 5 bases; junction bases outside the gene matches: 9. CDR1 and CDR2 (germline): LNHDA, SQIVND (reference sequence). This CDR3 comprises 16 residues. The CDR3 protein is CASSSPGQGEDQPQHF. CDR3 bases: TGTGCCAGTAGTAGCCCGGGACAGGGAGAGGATCAGCCCCAGCATTTT.

This rearrangement joins TRBV9 to TRBJ1-5, with D possibly TRBD1 on 6 matching bases. CDR1 is SGDLS and CDR2 is YYNGEE in the germline V gene. The CDR3 spans 14 residues. V was shortened by 0 bases and J by 5 bases, with 9 bases between the two germline ends. CDR3 loop: CASSVAGGDQPQHF. As DNA, the CDR3 is TGTGCCAGCAGCGTAGCGGGGGGCGATCAGCCCCAGCATTTT.

The V call is TRBV24-1, the J call TRBJ1-5, with 9 bases lining up with TRBD1. The CDR3 sequence is 19 residues long. CDR1 is KGHDR, CDR2 SFDVKD, per germline. V shed 3 bases and J 0 bases; nucleotides not matched to a gene: 11. This CDR3 reads CATSDESPGQGFSNQPQHF. In nucleotides, the CDR3 is TGTGCCACCAGTGATGAATCGCCGGGACAGGGTTTTAGCAATCAGCCCCAGCATTTT.

This clone was seen only once. The rearrangement links TRBV24-1 to TRBJ1-4, with D possibly matching TRBD1 (5 bases). V gave up 3 bases and J gave up 1 base, with 8 bases separating them. The CDR3 consists of 15 residues. CDR1 and CDR2 (germline): KGHDR, SFDVKD. Here the CDR3 DNA reads TGTGCCACCAGTGATGCGACAGTAACTAATGAAAAACTGTTTTTT. It yields the protein CATSDATVTNEKLFF.

V and J are TRBV10-2 and TRBJ1-1; TRBD1 agrees at 7 bases. The CDR3 totals 13 residues. Germline V gene lookup returns CDR1 WSHSY and CDR2 SAAADI. V was clipped by 8 bases and J by 1 base; unmatched bases: 4. The CDR3 DNA is TGCGCCAGCCGGGGACAGAAGAACACTGAAGCTTTCTTT. It is translated as CASRGQKNTEAFF.

The CDR3 loop is CASSNAGNNQPQHF. The CDR3 DNA follows: TGTGCCAGCAGTAACGCGGGGAACAATCAGCCCCAGCATTTT. This chain joins TRBV6-6 and TRBJ1-5; D remains unclear. The V gene lost 5 bases and the J gene lost 3 bases, with 11 bases spanning the gap. Germline values: CDR1 MNHNY, CDR2 SVGAGI (reference sequence). The length of the CDR3 is 14 residues.

The genes are TRBV11-3 and TRBJ2-5, with 12 bases identical to TRBD1. The CDR3 loop spans 16 amino acids. Germline trimming cut 1 base from V and 4 bases from J; bases unmatched to any gene: 4. CDR1 is SGHNT and CDR2 is YENEEA in the germline V gene. The CDR3 DNA reads as TGTGCCAGCAGCTTAGCGGGACAGGGGGCAGGAGAGACCCAGTACTTC. This codes for CASSLAGQGAGETQYF.